This TCR beta chain is from a study of T cell repertoires in cytomegalovirus infection. The wider study: Based on public TCR beta signatures, there were indications of CMV infection and of a matching HLA type.

Trimming took off 4 bases at V and 3 bases at J, with 19 bases between the two ends. CDR3 size: 17 residues. CDR1 and CDR2 from the germline V gene are SGHTA and FQGNSA. General study results and limits: Clonotypes of TCR beta that were HLA-C-restricted and CMV-specific dominated the ex vivo response.

A single record per CDR3 protein comes from TCRdb applying MiXCR to the reads. The sample includes about 740,000 distinct CDR3 sequences, roughly 36% seen only once; the top ten take around 3%. There are a few counts of this clonotype. The antigen is not known. The V and J genes are TRBV7-2 and TRBJ1-5, with D possibly being TRBD1 (6 bases). Sequenced sample: PBMCs. This TCR came from a human donor in good health (CMV status not recorded). Some clones in this sample may be carry-over from other donors' samples. CDR3: CASSSGTPSNLNQPQHF. For the CDR3, the DNA is TGTGCCAGCAGCTCGGGGACACCTAGTAACCTCAATCAGCCCCAGCATTTT.